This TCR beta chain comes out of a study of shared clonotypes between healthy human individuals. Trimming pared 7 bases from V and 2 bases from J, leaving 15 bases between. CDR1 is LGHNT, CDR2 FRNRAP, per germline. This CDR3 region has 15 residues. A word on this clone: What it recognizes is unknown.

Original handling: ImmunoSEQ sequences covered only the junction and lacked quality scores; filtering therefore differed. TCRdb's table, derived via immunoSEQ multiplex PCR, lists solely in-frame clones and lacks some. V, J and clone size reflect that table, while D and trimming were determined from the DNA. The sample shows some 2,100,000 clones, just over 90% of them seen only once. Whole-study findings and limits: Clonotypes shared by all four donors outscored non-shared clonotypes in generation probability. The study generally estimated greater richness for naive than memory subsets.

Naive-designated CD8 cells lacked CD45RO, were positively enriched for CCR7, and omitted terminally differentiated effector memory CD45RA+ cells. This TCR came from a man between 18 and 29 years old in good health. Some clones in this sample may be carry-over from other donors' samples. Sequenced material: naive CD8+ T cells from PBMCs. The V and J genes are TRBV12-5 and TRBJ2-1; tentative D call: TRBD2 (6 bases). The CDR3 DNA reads TGTGCTAGTGCCCCAGCGGGCGGGCCCTACAATGAGCAGTTCTTC. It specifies CASAPAGGPYNEQFF.